The 3 T cell receptor beta chains presented below share a single source sample, sequenced in a study of shared clonotypes between healthy human individuals. The assay was immunoSEQ multiplex PCR, and TCRdb's table has in-frame clones only and misses some. The sample records some 2,000,000 clones, nearly 97% being singletons. The sample was naive CD4+ T cells sorted from blood. Subset noted: CD45RA+ positively selected. These receptors originate from a man younger than 35 in good health.

The chain has TRBV7-2 and TRBJ2-2, with TRBD2 matching 9 bases. V shed 5 bases, J shed 8 bases, and the junction held 6 bases outside the gene matches. This CDR3 contains 14 residues. CDR1 and CDR2 from the germline V gene are SGHTA and FQGNSA. The CDR3 nucleotides are TGTGCCAGCAGCGCGTCCCTAGCGGGGGGGGAGCTGTTTTTT. Its translation is CASSASLAGGELFF.

For this clone: This sample also contains other DNA sequences that code for the same CDR3. The CDR3 protein is CASSSPRGNYEQYF. The DNA for the CDR3 is TGTGCCAGCAGCTCCCCGAGAGGGAACTACGAGCAGTACTTC. The gene calls are TRBV6-5 and TRBJ2-7; TRBD2 might be the D (5 bases). The CDR3 totals 14 residues. Germline V gives CDR1 MNHEY, CDR2 SVGAGI. Trimming cost V 6 bases and J 3 bases, with 15 bases left between them.

The CDR3 DNA reads as TGTGCCAGCAGTCCCTGGGACAGGGGATCCGGGGAGCTGTTTTTT. Translating gives CASSPWDRGSGELFF. This sequence joins TRBV27 and TRBJ2-2, with 10 positions matching TRBD1. The J segment lost 6 bases and the V segment lost 5 bases, leaving 6 bases of the junction unmatched. Germline V CDR1 and CDR2: MNHEY, SMNVEV (reference sequence). This CDR3 is 15 amino acids long.